The 6 T cell receptor beta chains presented below share a single source sample, sequenced in a study of radiotherapy plus CTLA-4 blockade in lung cancer. The data were produced by immunoSEQ multiplex PCR, yet TCRdb's version contains in-frame clones alone and is incomplete. There are approximately 81,000 clones in the sample; under 80% occur only once, and 3.5% to 4.5% lies in the top ten. Specimen: peripheral blood, collected from a patient treated with radiotherapy plus ipilimumab. Every receptor here comes from a human donor with non-small cell lung cancer who had a partial response to radiotherapy plus ipilimumab. Some clones in this sample may be carry-over from other donors' samples.

V and J are TRBV14 and TRBJ2-1, with 9 bases aligning to TRBD2. CDR3 length equals 17 residues. Germline V lookup: CDR1 SGHDN, CDR2 FVKESK. V dropped 2 bases and J dropped 4; count of bases not matched to a gene: 9. CDR3 sequence: CASSQTGLASVYNEQFF. CDR3 coding DNA: TGTGCCAGCAGCCAAACGGGACTAGCAAGCGTTTACAATGAGCAGTTCTTC.

J is TRBJ1-2 and V is TRBV6-1, with 8 bases lining up with TRBD1. The CDR3 consists of 13 residues. Germline V gives CDR1 MNHNS, CDR2 SASEGT. The junction had 6 bases not matched to a gene; V was cut back by 6 bases and J by 6 bases. The CDR3 is CASSLTGGDGYTF. Written as DNA, the CDR3 is TGTGCCAGCAGCTTAACAGGGGGTGATGGCTACACCTTC.

The J gene is TRBJ1-2, the V gene TRBV6-4; TRBD1 agrees at 7 bases. The CDR3 is 18 residues long. Germline CDR1 MRHNA, CDR2 SNTAGT. Losses at the gene ends were 5 bases for V and 7 bases for J; bases not matched to a gene: 22. The CDR3 bases are TGTGCCAGCAGTCCGACAGGACCGGGGACAGACCAGGTATCTGGCTACACCTTC. This encodes CASSPTGPGTDQVSGYTF.

This clone was counted a single time. The J gene is TRBJ2-1, the V gene TRBV11-2, with D possibly being TRBD1 (6 bases). The CDR3 sequence is 17 residues long. Trimming took 2 bases from V and 0 from J, leaving 14 bases between them. Germline CDR1 reads SGHAT; CDR2 reads FQNNGV. The chain's CDR3 is CASSLPRDTPSYNEQFF. CDR3 in DNA: TGTGCCAGCAGCTTACCCCGGGACACTCCCTCCTACAATGAGCAGTTCTTC.

The chain is built from TRBV5-8 and TRBJ2-1; TRBD2 agrees at 11 bases. The germline gives CDR1 SGHTS, CDR2 YDEGEE. The CDR3 covers 14 residues. V shed 4 bases and J 6 bases; nucleotides not matched to a gene: 3. CDR3 in amino acids: CASSVGLAVNEQFF. In DNA form, the CDR3 reads TGTGCCAGCAGCGTGGGACTAGCGGTCAATGAGCAGTTCTTC.

The rearrangement links TRBV5-1 to TRBJ2-5, with D possibly matching TRBD2 (5 bases). The CDR3 contains 14 residues. With 0 bases removed from V and 5 bases from J, the gap between germline ends came to 11 bases. Per germline, CDR1 SGHRS and CDR2 YFSETQ. The DNA of the CDR3 is TGCGCCAGCAGCTTGGGACTAACCTTCGAGACCCAGTACTTC. Translating it yields CASSLGLTFETQYF.